These T cell receptor beta chains were read from a single sample in a study of T cells after yellow fever vaccination. TCRdb passed the 5' RACE reads through MiXCR, listing each CDR3 protein once. The sample has roughly 160,000 distinct CDR3 sequences, around 7% seen once; the top ten hold roughly 2.5%. The sample in question was CD4+ T cells sorted from PBMCs, obtained about 5 days after the first yellow fever vaccination. These receptors were taken from a man between 18 and 35 years old who received the YFV17D yellow fever vaccine. Each CDR3 is given with its conserved first and last residue. D genes are given only for firm matches. Clone size is given for some rows only: seen once, a few or many times, or a class if the clone is expanded.

J	D	V	size	DNA	CDR3
TRBJ2-6	TRBD1	TRBV7-2	-	TGTGCCAGCAGCTTAGTAGGGGGCGCTGGGGCCAACGTCCTGACTTTC	CASSLVGGAGANVLTF
TRBJ2-3	TRBD2	TRBV5-1	-	TGCGCCAGCAGCTCTTTAGCGGGACGGAGCACAGATACGCAGTATTTT	CASSSLAGRSTDTQYF
TRBJ2-3	TRBD2	TRBV5-5	many	TGTGCCAGCAGCCCAGCGGGGGGGCGCACAGATACGCAGTATTTT	CASSPAGGRTDTQYF
TRBJ2-7	TRBD1	TRBV7-2	-	TGTGCCAGCAGCGTCGCCGGGGACAGCCATTCCTACGAGCAGTACTTC	CASSVAGDSHSYEQYF
TRBJ2-3	-	TRBV19	many	TGTGCCACTCGTGGTGAAACCACAGATACGCAGTATTTT	CATRGETTDTQYF
TRBJ1-1	TRBD1	TRBV20-1	many	TGCAGTGCTAGACTTTACCGACAGGGCTCGGGCACTGAAGCTTTCTTT	CSARLYRQGSGTEAFF
TRBJ1-6	-	TRBV6-5	many	TGTGCCAGCAGTTACTCTTGGGGGCGAATTAATTCACCCCTCCACTTT	CASSYSWGRINSPLHF
TRBJ2-5	TRBD2	TRBV20-1	few	TGCAGTGCTAGCCCGACCGGGGGGGCGCAAGAGACCCAGTACTTC	CSASPTGGAQETQYF
TRBJ1-2	-	TRBV18	few	TGTGCCAGCTCACCCGAGTCAGGGCCTTATGGCTACACCTTC	CASSPESGPYGYTF
TRBJ2-7	TRBD1	TRBV18	few	TGTGCCAGCGTCCGGTTGGGGGACAGGAGCTCCTACGAGCAGTACTTC	CASVRLGDRSSYEQYF
TRBJ1-2	-	TRBV20-1	-	TGCAGTGCTGGAGTTGGGGGTCCCTCTGGCTACACCTTC	CSAGVGGPSGYTF
TRBJ1-1	TRBD1	TRBV20-1	-	TGCAGTGCGACAGGACAGGGGGCGAGGACTGAAGCTTTCTTT	CSATGQGARTEAFF
TRBJ2-3	-	TRBV5-1	many	TGCGCCAGCAGCTTGTCGGGGCGGGATTCGGATACGCAGTATTTT	CASSLSGRDSDTQYF
TRBJ1-1	TRBD1	TRBV19	many	TGTGCCACTCGGGGGGACAGGGTCACTTTTGAAGCTTTCTTT	CATRGDRVTFEAFF
TRBJ2-5	TRBD1	TRBV12-3/TRBV12-4	many	TGTGCCAGCAGTTCTTCCGGACAGGGGACGGAGACCCAGTACTTC	CASSSSGQGTETQYF
TRBJ1-6	-	TRBV15	-	TGTGCCACCAGCAGAGAGCGGACAAGCCTAGGATCACCCCTCCACTTT	CATSRERTSLGSPLHF
TRBJ1-1	-	TRBV30	-	TGTGCCTGGAGTCTAGGGGCTGAAGCTTTCTTT	CAWSLGAEAFF
TRBJ1-6	-	TRBV7-2	-	TGTGCCAGCAGCTTCGCAGGGTCTTATAATTCACCCCTCCACTTT	CASSFAGSYNSPLHF
TRBJ2-5	-	TRBV11-2	many	TGTGCCAGCACTCAAGACCCTCAACGTACCCAGTACTTC	CASTQDPQRTQYF
TRBJ2-5	-	TRBV10-3	many	TGTGCCATCAGTGAATCCCCCGAAGAGACCCAGTACTTC	CAISESPEETQYF
TRBJ1-5	-	TRBV4-3	few	TGCGCCAGCAGCCAAGATAATTTCGGGAATCAGCCCCAGCATTTT	CASSQDNFGNQPQHF
TRBJ2-3	TRBD2	TRBV6-5	many	TGTGCCAGCACCTCCCCAAGGGGTAGCGGGGGGGCGAGGGATACGCAGTATTTT	CASTSPRGSGGARDTQYF
TRBJ2-1	-	TRBV5-6	many	TGTGCCAGCAGCTTGGCCTGGACTGAAGAGCAGTTCTTC	CASSLAWTEEQFF
TRBJ2-5	-	TRBV4-3	few	TGCGCCAGCAGCCAAACAAGGACACTCCAAGAGACCCAGTACTTC	CASSQTRTLQETQYF
TRBJ1-6	-	TRBV4-2	many	TGTGCCAGCAGCCAAGAACTCTCGACAGGCGATAATTCACCCCTCCACTTT	CASSQELSTGDNSPLHF
TRBJ2-7	-	TRBV2	-	TGTGCCAGCAGGGACAGATGGGTTTACGAGCAGTACTTC	CASRDRWVYEQYF
TRBJ2-1	-	TRBV7-8	-	TGTGCCATTCGACTTAGCGGATCTTACAATGATCAGTTCTTC	CAIRLSGSYNDQFF
TRBJ2-1	TRBD2	TRBV5-1	many	TGCGCCAGCAGCTTGGCTAGCGGGGGGGCGGATGAGCAGTTCTTC	CASSLASGGADEQFF
TRBJ1-5	TRBD1	TRBV2	many	TGTGCCAGCAGTGATAAAGCGGACAGGCGGGATAATCAGCCCCAGCATTTT	CASSDKADRRDNQPQHF
TRBJ1-1	-	TRBV18	-	TGTGCCAGCTCACCGAGGGGGGCAGGGAAGGGTGAAGCTTTCTTT	CASSPRGAGKGEAFF
TRBJ2-1	-	TRBV20-1	many	TGCAGTGCTAGACCGATCGACGGAGGGGGGTCCTACAATGAGCAGTTCTTC	CSARPIDGGGSYNEQFF
TRBJ2-7	TRBD1	TRBV7-2	many	TGTGCCAGCAGCCGCCGGGACAGAGACTACGAGCAGTACTTC	CASSRRDRDYEQYF
TRBJ2-3	-	TRBV9	many	TGTGCCAGCAGCGCCATGATTTTGGGGACGCAGTATTTT	CASSAMILGTQYF
TRBJ2-4	-	TRBV12-3/TRBV12-4	many	TGTGCCAGCCGACCAGGGGAGGGCTGGGACATTCAGTACTTC	CASRPGEGWDIQYF
TRBJ2-7	-	TRBV20-1	many	TGCAGTGCTAGAGATCCTGGGGCCCCGACCTACCAGCAGTACTTC	CSARDPGAPTYQQYF
TRBJ2-3	-	TRBV12-3/TRBV12-4	few	TGTGCCAGCAGGGAGGCGGGGGCCGTGGGTGGAGATACGCAGTATTTT	CASREAGAVGGDTQYF
TRBJ2-5	TRBD2	TRBV14	many	TGTGCCAGCAGCCCATGGAAAACTAGCGGGGGGGCCTTCGAAGAGACCCAGTACTTC	CASSPWKTSGGAFEETQYF
TRBJ2-7	-	TRBV13	-	TGTGCCAGCAGCTTCGGTCTCCTCTACGAGCAGTACTTC	CASSFGLLYEQYF
TRBJ2-2	-	TRBV6-1	many	TGTGCCAGCAGTGCTCAGGGGTACACCGGGGAGCTGTTTTTT	CASSAQGYTGELFF
TRBJ1-2	-	TRBV4-1	many	TGCGCCAGCAGCCAAGATGGTATTCGTCTTGGCTACACCTTC	CASSQDGIRLGYTF
TRBJ2-2	-	TRBV20-1	many	TGCAGTGCTATAGTCTCGAACACCGGGGAGCTGTTTTTT	CSAIVSNTGELFF
TRBJ1-2	-	TRBV12-5	few	TGTGCTAGTGGTTTGGCAAAACAGGCGGGGCTTCCTGACTATGGCTACACCTTC	CASGLAKQAGLPDYGYTF
TRBJ2-1	TRBD2	TRBV3-1	many	TGTGCCAGCAGCCGGCTAGCGGGGGGCCGATACAATGAGCAGTTCTTC	CASSRLAGGRYNEQFF
TRBJ2-1	-	TRBV12-3/TRBV12-4	many	TGTGCCAGCGAGGGCCATGAGCAGTTCTTC	CASEGHEQFF
TRBJ2-3	TRBD2	TRBV7-2	many	TGTGCCAGCAGCTTAGCACGGGGGGATGTCACAGATACGCAGTATTTT	CASSLARGDVTDTQYF
TRBJ1-4	-	TRBV6-6	many	TGTGCCAGCAGTTCAAATAATGAAAAACTGTTTTTT	CASSSNNEKLFF
TRBJ2-2	-	TRBV7-2	-	TGTGCCAGCAGCTTACAGAGCAGCACCGGGGAGCTGTTTTTT	CASSLQSSTGELFF